This T cell receptor beta chain was identified in a study of CD8+CD57+ T cells in acquired aplastic anemia. Study-wide results and caveats: Common to patients and controls were twenty-nine CD8+ CDR3 sequences.

This clonotype was seen a single time. The antigen is unknown. The TCR beta profiling, which covered VDJ combination and CDR3 sequence, was carried out using genomic DNA as the template. MiXCR was run by TCRdb on the reads, yielding one entry per CDR3 protein. This table holds 350,000 to 450,000 distinct CDR3 sequences, 55% to 75% found once. This CDR3 region has 12 residues. Trimming shortened V by 8 bases and J by 2 bases, and 10 bases separated the two germline ends. Germline V CDR1 and CDR2: ENHRY, SYGVKD. Sequenced input: sorted CD4+, CD8+, or CD8+CD57+ T cells (not recorded which) from PBMCs. V gene TRBV10-3 combines with J gene TRBJ2-7; no firm D call. This clonotype was obtained from a human donor in good health, serving as a control. The CDR3 bases are TGTGCCATCGCGAGAAATCCCTACGAGCAGTACTTC. The encoded protein is CAIARNPYEQYF.